The next 14 T cell receptor beta chains were all read from a single sample in a study of beta chain features in type 1 diabetes. Since all of the isolated RNA was reverse transcribed, expressed TCRB transcripts were what got sequenced. The method was immunoSEQ multiplex PCR; TCRdb's version includes in-frame clones alone and lacks a portion of them. The sample yields over 500,000 clones, 15% seen once. Sequenced material: naive CD4+ T cells from blood. The receptors shown here come from a man between 18 and 35 years old in good health.

This clone was found a few times. This chain joins TRBV9 and TRBJ1-3, with D possibly being TRBD1 (6 bases). The CDR3 spans 15 residues. Trimming pared 0 bases from V and 2 bases from J, leaving 9 bases between. Per the germline V gene, CDR1 is SGDLS and CDR2 is YYNGEE. This CDR3 reads CASSVEGGPGNTIYF. CDR3 DNA sequence: TGTGCCAGCAGCGTAGAGGGGGGTCCTGGAAACACCATATATTTT.

This chain links TRBV7-3 with TRBJ2-1, with D perhaps TRBD2 (5 bases). Looked up from germline, CDR1 is SGHTA and CDR2 is FQGTGA. V lost 3 bases and J lost 7, with 7 bases in between. This CDR3 contains 12 residues. CDR3 coding DNA: TGTGCCAGCAGCTTGCGGAGGAATGAGCAGTTCTTC. It is translated as CASSLRRNEQFF.

A single count supports this clone. This chain links TRBV5-1 with TRBJ2-3; D is possibly TRBD1 (6 bases). This CDR3 region has 12 residues. Per germline, CDR1 SGHRS and CDR2 YFSETQ. The V end lost 4 bases, the J end lost 7 bases, and 10 bases lay between the germline ends. DNA of the CDR3: TGCGCCAGCAGCAACCAGGGGTATACGCAGTATTTT. This gives the protein CASSNQGYTQYF.

This clone showed up just a few times. This chain joins TRBV23-1 and TRBJ2-7; unclear D gene. TRBV23-1 is sorted into the ORF group, with uncertain function. V dropped 6 bases and J dropped 3 bases, with 18 bases sitting between them. This CDR3 has 15 residues. The CDR3 DNA is TGCGCCAGCAGGTCCACTTGTCATGGGGTCTACGAGCAGTACTTC. It is translated as CASRSTCHGVYEQYF.

This clone turned up a few times. V and J are TRBV18 and TRBJ1-1, with D hard to call. The V gene lost 4 bases and the J gene lost 0 bases, with 15 bases spanning the gap. Germline V gene lookup returns CDR1 KGHSH and CDR2 LQKENI. The CDR3 spans 16 residues. The CDR3 protein is CASSLGSNWVNTEAFF. The CDR3 DNA is TGTGCCAGCTCACTCGGCTCCAATTGGGTGAACACTGAAGCTTTCTTT.

V and J are TRBV7-9 and TRBJ1-1, with D possibly matching TRBD1 (5 bases). The CDR3 length is 19 residues. From germline, CDR1 is SEHNR and CDR2 FQNEAQ (reference sequence). V lost 5 bases to trimming and J lost 1 base, with 26 bases between them. The CDR3: CASSIVSLRQGWKNTEAFF. DNA for the CDR3: TGTGCCAGCAGCATAGTATCCCTCCGTCAGGGTTGGAAGAACACTGAAGCTTTCTTT.

The chain combines TRBV20-1 with TRBJ2-5; D call uncertain. CDR1 is DFQATT, CDR2 SNEGSKA, per germline (reference sequence). CDR3 size: 11 residues. The germline V and J ends were trimmed by 4 bases and 6 bases, with 9 bases remaining between them. The CDR3 protein is CSAIGQQTQYF. The CDR3 DNA reads TGCAGTGCTATAGGTCAACAGACCCAGTACTTC.

This clone has only a few counts. The chain is built from TRBV10-3 and TRBJ2-1; D ambiguous. Trimming removed 3 bases at V and 13 bases at J, with 13 bases between. Germline values: CDR1 ENHRY, CDR2 SYGVKD. The CDR3 length is 12 residues. The CDR3 protein is CAISDGAAHQFF. CDR3 sequence (DNA): TGTGCCATCAGTGATGGTGCAGCCCACCAGTTCTTC.

This clone was picked up a small number of times. The chain combines TRBV5-1 with TRBJ2-1, with a tentative D call TRBD1 (6 bases). Germline CDR1 reads SGHRS; CDR2 reads YFSETQ. This CDR3 has 17 amino acids. V was pared by 3 bases and J by 2 bases, with 18 bases between. The CDR3 sequence is CASSSSQGQVPYNEQFF. CDR3 in DNA: TGCGCCAGCAGCTCCAGCCAGGGACAAGTCCCCTACAATGAGCAGTTCTTC.

The chain uses TRBV9 and TRBJ1-2, with 10 bases aligning to TRBD1. V was pared by 4 bases and J by 7 bases, with 7 bases of the junction left unmatched. This CDR3 contains 14 residues. From germline, CDR1 is SGDLS and CDR2 YYNGEE. DNA of the CDR3: TGTGCCAGCAGCAGGACCGGGACAGGGGTTGGCTACACCTTC. Translated: CASSRTGTGVGYTF.

The CDR3 region is CAISEGHGYTF. CDR3 coding DNA: TGTGCCATCAGTGAGGGACACGGCTACACCTTC. The chain carries TRBV10-3 and TRBJ1-2, with TRBD1 as a possible D gene (5 bases). CDR3 size: 11 residues. Germline-derived CDR1 and CDR2 are ENHRY and SYGVKD. V was pared by 2 bases and J by 8 bases, with 6 bases between.

The sample holds a few counts of this clone. V gene TRBV7-9 combines with J gene TRBJ2-7, with unresolved D. The V end was cut by 2 bases, the J end by 3 bases, with 8 bases between. CDR3 size: 13 residues. The V gene's germline CDR1 is SEHNR and CDR2 FQNEAQ (reference sequence). Here the CDR3 DNA reads TGTGCCAGCAGCTTACGTCGAAACTACGAGCAGTACTTC. Translation: CASSLRRNYEQYF.

The genes are TRBV10-3 and TRBJ1-2; 8 nucleotides agree with TRBD1. The trim removed 5 bases at V and 4 bases at J, leaving 9 bases unmatched. The CDR3 contains 15 residues. Germline lookup yields CDR1 ENHRY and CDR2 SYGVKD. CDR3 residues: CAISRSGTGGYGYTF. The CDR3 DNA reads TGTGCCATCAGTAGGTCCGGGACAGGCGGCTATGGCTACACCTTC.

In this sample, this clone turned up a few times. V usage is TRBV11-2 and J usage is TRBJ1-2, with 7 bases that match TRBD1. V shed 6 bases and J 7 bases; nucleotides not matched to a gene: 14. The CDR3 totals 15 residues. Per the germline V gene, CDR1 is SGHAT and CDR2 is FQNNGV. DNA of the CDR3: TGTGCCAGCAGTCCTCGAGAAGGGGGCAGAAGTGGCTACACCTTC. It yields the protein CASSPREGGRSGYTF.